The clone carrying this TCR beta chain has a handful of counts. The antigen remains undetermined. V lost 4 bases and J lost 8; bases outside the gene matches: 11. This CDR3 is built from 14 residues. The germline V gene has CDR1 SGHRS and CDR2 YFSETQ. Using its own MiXCR run on the reads, TCRdb lists one record per CDR3 protein. The sample records around 320,000 distinct CDR3 sequences, roughly 9.5% being singletons. The sample originates from a study of T cell repertoires in cytomegalovirus infection. Study-wide findings and caveats: Individuals carrying CMV plus the relevant HLA were identified by cumulative frequency of public TCR beta families.

The TCR originated in a human donor in good health (CMV status not recorded). Some clones in this sample may be carry-over from other donors' samples. J is TRBJ1-1 and V is TRBV5-1, with TRBD1 matching 7 bases. The sequenced material came from PBMCs. The CDR3: CASSQGGVDREAFF. The CDR3 DNA sequence: TGCGCCAGCAGCCAGGGGGGCGTGGACAGAGAAGCTTTCTTT.